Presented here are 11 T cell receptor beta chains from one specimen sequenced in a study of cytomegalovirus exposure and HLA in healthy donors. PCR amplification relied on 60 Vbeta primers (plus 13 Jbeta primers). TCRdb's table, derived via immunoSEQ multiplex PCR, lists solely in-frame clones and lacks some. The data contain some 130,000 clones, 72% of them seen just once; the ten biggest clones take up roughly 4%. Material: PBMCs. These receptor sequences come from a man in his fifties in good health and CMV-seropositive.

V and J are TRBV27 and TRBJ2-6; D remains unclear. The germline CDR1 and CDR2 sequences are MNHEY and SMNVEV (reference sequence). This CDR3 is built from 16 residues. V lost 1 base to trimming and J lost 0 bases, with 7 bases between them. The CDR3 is CASSLFQYSGANVLTF. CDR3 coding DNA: TGTGCCAGCAGTTTATTTCAGTACTCTGGGGCCAACGTCCTGACTTTC.

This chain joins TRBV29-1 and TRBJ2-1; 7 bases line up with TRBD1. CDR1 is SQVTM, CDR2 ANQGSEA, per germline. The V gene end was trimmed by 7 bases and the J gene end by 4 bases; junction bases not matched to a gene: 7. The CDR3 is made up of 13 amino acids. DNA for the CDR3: TGCAGCGGGGACCGGGACAGTTACAATGAGCAGTTCTTC. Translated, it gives CSGDRDSYNEQFF.

CDR3 in DNA: TGCGCCAGCAGCTCACTAGCGGGAGGACCCGGGGAGCTGTTTTTT. It encodes CASSSLAGGPGELFF. This chain joins TRBV5-1 and TRBJ2-2, with 12 bases lining up with TRBD2. The germline V gene has CDR1 SGHRS and CDR2 YFSETQ. CDR3 size: 15 residues. V dropped 3 bases and J dropped 6; count of bases not matched to a gene: 3.

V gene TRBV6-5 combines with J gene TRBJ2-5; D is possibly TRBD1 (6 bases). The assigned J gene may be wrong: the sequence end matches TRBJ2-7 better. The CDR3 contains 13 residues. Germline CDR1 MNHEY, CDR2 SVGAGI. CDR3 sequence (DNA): TGTGCCAGCAGCCTCGACAGGAGCTACGAGCAGTACTTC. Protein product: CASSLDRSYEQYF.

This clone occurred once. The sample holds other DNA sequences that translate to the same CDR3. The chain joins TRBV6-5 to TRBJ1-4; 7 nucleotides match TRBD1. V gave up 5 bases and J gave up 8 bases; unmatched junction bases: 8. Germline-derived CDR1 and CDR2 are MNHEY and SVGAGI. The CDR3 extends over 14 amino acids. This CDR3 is CASSPTGLREKLFF. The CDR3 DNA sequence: TGTGCCAGCAGTCCGACAGGGTTGAGGGAAAAACTGTTTTTT.

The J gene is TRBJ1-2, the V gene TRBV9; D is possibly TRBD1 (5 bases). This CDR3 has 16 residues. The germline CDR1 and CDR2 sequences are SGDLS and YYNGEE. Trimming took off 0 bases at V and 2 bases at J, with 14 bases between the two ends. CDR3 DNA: TGTGCCAGCAGCGTAGCCCTGGGGAGGGGCAACTATGGCTACACCTTC. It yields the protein CASSVALGRGNYGYTF.

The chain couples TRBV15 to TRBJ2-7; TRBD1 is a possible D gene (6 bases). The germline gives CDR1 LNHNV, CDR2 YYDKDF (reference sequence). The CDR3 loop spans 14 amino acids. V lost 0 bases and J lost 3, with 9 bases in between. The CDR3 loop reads CATSRERRGYEQYF. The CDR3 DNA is TGTGCCACCAGCAGAGAACGCAGGGGCTACGAGCAGTACTTC.

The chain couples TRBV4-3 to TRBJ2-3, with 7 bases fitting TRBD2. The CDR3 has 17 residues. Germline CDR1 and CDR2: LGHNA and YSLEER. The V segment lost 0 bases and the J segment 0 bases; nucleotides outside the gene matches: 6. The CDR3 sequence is CASSQEDSGSSTDTQYF. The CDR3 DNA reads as TGCGCCAGCAGCCAAGAGGATAGCGGGTCTAGCACAGATACGCAGTATTTT.

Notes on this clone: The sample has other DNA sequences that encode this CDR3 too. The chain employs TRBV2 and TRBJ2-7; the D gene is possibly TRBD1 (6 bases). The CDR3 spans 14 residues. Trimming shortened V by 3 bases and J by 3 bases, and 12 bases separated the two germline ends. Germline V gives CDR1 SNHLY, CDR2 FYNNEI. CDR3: CASSERQGYYEQYF. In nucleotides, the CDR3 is TGTGCCAGCAGTGAGAGGCAGGGGTACTACGAGCAGTACTTC.

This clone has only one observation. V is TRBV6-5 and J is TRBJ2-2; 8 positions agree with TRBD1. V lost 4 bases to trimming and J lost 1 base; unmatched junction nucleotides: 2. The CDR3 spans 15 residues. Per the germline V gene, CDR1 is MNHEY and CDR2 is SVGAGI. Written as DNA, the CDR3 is TGTGCCAGCAGTTCGACAGGGGTGAACACCGGGGAGCTGTTTTTT. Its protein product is CASSSTGVNTGELFF.

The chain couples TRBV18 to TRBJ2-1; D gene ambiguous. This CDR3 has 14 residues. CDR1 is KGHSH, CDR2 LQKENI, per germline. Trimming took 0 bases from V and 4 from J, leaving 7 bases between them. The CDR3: CASSPPSGYNEQFF. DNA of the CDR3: TGTGCCAGCTCACCACCCTCCGGGTACAATGAGCAGTTCTTC.